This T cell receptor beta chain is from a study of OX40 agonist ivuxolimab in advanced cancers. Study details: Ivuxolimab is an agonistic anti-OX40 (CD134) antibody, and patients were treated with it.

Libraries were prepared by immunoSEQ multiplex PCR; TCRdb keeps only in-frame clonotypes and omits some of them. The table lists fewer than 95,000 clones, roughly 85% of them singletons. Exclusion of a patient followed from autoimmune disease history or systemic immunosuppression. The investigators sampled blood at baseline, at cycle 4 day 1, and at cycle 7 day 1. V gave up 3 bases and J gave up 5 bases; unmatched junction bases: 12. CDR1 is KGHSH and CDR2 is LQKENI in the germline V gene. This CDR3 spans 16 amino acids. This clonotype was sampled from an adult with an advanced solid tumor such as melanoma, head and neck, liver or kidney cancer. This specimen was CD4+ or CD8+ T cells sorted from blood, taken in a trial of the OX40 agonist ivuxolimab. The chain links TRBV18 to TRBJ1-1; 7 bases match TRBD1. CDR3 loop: CASSPGQVGRGTEAFF. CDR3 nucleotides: TGTGCCAGCTCACCCGGACAGGTGGGTAGAGGAACTGAAGCTTTCTTT.